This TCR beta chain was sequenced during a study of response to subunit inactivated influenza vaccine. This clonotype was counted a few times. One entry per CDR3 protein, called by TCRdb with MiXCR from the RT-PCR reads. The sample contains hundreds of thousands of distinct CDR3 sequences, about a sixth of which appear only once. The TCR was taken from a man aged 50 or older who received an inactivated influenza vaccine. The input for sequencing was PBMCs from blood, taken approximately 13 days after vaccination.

The DNA of the CDR3 is TGCGCCAGCAGCTTGGCCGAGTCCGGGGAGCTGTTTTTT. Encoded protein: CASSLAESGELFF. V usage is TRBV5-1 and J usage is TRBJ2-2; D gene uncertain. The CDR3 is made up of 13 amino acids. V was pared by 0 bases and J by 6 bases, with 6 bases between. Germline V gives CDR1 SGHRS, CDR2 YFSETQ.